These 30 T cell receptor beta chains originate from one sample sequenced in a study of cytomegalovirus exposure and HLA in healthy donors. Researchers ran the PCR with 60 Vbeta and 13 Jbeta primers. The assay was immunoSEQ multiplex PCR, and TCRdb's table has in-frame clones only and misses some. The sample has 100,000 to 150,000 clones; about three quarters are singletons. Input material: PBMCs. Source of these receptors: a human donor in good health.

This chain uses TRBV5-1 with TRBJ2-3; 8 positions match TRBD1. The CDR3 sequence is 16 residues long. The germline V gene encodes CDR1 SGHRS and CDR2 YFSETQ. V dropped 3 bases and J dropped 4; count of bases not matched to a gene: 10. The CDR3, as DNA: TGCGCCAGCAGCTCTATCCGGACAGGGTATGCAGATACGCAGTATTTT. Translated, it gives CASSSIRTGYADTQYF.

This chain connects TRBV7-2 to TRBJ2-3; tentatively, D is TRBD2 (5 bases). CDR3 length: 16 residues. CDR1 is SGHTA, CDR2 FQGNSA, per germline. V was trimmed by 5 bases and J by 0 bases, leaving 15 bases between them. The CDR3 region is CASSQNERSSTDTQYF. In nucleotides, the CDR3 is TGTGCCAGCAGCCAAAATGAGCGGTCTAGCACAGATACGCAGTATTTT.

The chain employs TRBV9 and TRBJ2-7, with 7 bases matching TRBD1. CDR3 length equals 13 residues. J lost 6 bases, V lost 3 bases, and 6 bases had no gene match. Germline CDR1 is SGDLS and CDR2 is YYNGEE. This chain's CDR3 is CASSATGMSEQYF. CDR3 in DNA: TGTGCCAGCAGCGCGACAGGGATGTCCGAGCAGTACTTC. Full variable domain (missing parts from reference TRBV9 and TRBJ2-7): DSGVTQTPKHLITATGQRVTLRCSPRSGDLSVYWYQQSLDQGLQFLIQYYNGEERAKGNILERFSAQQFPDLHSELNLSSLELGDSALYFCASSATGMSEQYFGPGTRLTVT.

CDR3 in amino acids: CATHRTPNQPQHF. The CDR3, as DNA: TGTGCCACCCACAGGACACCAAATCAGCCCCAGCATTTT. The chain recombines TRBV6-5 with TRBJ1-5, with a possible D match to TRBD1 (5 bases). Deletions cut 10 bases from V and 4 bases from J, with 14 bases between. CDR1 and CDR2 from the germline V gene are MNHEY and SVGAGI. This CDR3 has 13 residues.

This clone has a single count. The gene calls are TRBV7-9 and TRBJ2-7, with D possibly matching TRBD2 (6 bases). CDR1 and CDR2 (germline): SEHNR, FQNEAQ (reference sequence). The CDR3 contains 15 residues. Trimming took 1 base from V and 0 from J, leaving 10 bases between them. DNA of the CDR3: TGTGCCAGCAGCTTAGGGACTACCAGCTCCTACGAGCAGTACTTC. Translation gives CASSLGTTSSYEQYF.

V and J are TRBV5-4 and TRBJ1-2, with 12 bases that match TRBD1. CDR1 is SGHNT and CDR2 is YYREEE in the germline V gene (reference sequence). Losses at the gene ends were 3 bases for V and 5 bases for J; bases not matched to a gene: 8. This CDR3 contains 16 residues. In DNA, the CDR3 is TGTGCCAGCAGCTGGGGGCCGGGACAGGGGGCTTATGGCTACACCTTC. Translating gives CASSWGPGQGAYGYTF.

The V gene is TRBV4-3, the J gene TRBJ2-1, with a weak D call TRBD1 (5 bases). The V gene lost 0 bases and the J gene lost 12 bases, with 12 bases spanning the gap. The CDR3 length is 13 residues. The germline gives CDR1 LGHNA, CDR2 YSLEER. The CDR3 here is CASSQDKGYWQFF. For the CDR3, the DNA is TGCGCCAGCAGCCAAGATAAGGGGTATTGGCAGTTCTTC.

V is TRBV4-2 and J is TRBJ2-7; 12 bases are a match to TRBD2. Germline V lookup: CDR1 LGHNA, CDR2 YNFKEQ. V gave up 0 bases and J gave up 0 bases; unmatched junction bases: 9. The CDR3 totals 19 residues. CDR3 protein: CASSQDRRLAGGLSYEQYF. The DNA of the CDR3 is TGTGCCAGCAGCCAAGATAGGCGCCTAGCGGGGGGGCTCTCCTACGAGCAGTACTTC.

J is TRBJ2-1 and V is TRBV19; D unclear. Germline lookup yields CDR1 LNHDA and CDR2 SQIVND (reference sequence). Trimming took off 3 bases at V and 3 bases at J, with 9 bases between the two ends. The CDR3 is 14 amino acids. The CDR3: CASSIGRGYNEQFF. The CDR3 DNA reads as TGTGCCAGTAGTATCGGTAGAGGCTACAATGAGCAGTTCTTC.

This clone came up a few times. This rearrangement joins TRBV7-2 to TRBJ1-6, with D possibly TRBD1 on 5 matching bases. V lost 5 bases and J 1 base, leaving 15 bases between the germline ends. From germline, CDR1 is SGHTA and CDR2 FQGNSA. The CDR3 has 17 residues. This CDR3 is CASSPAGRGSYNSPLHF. The CDR3 bases are TGTGCCAGCAGCCCCGCCGGAAGGGGTTCCTATAATTCACCCCTCCACTTT.

This chain joins TRBV15 and TRBJ1-6, with TRBD1 matching 7 bases. V dropped 1 base and J dropped 0; count of bases not matched to a gene: 3. This CDR3 has 17 residues. CDR1 and CDR2 (germline): LNHNV, YYDKDF (reference sequence). The CDR3 nucleotides read TGTGCCACCAGCAGAGTACAGGGGAGCTCCTATAATTCACCCCTCCACTTT. Residues: CATSRVQGSSYNSPLHF.

This chain uses TRBV11-2 with TRBJ2-7, with D possibly matching TRBD1 (6 bases). The germline V gene has CDR1 SGHAT and CDR2 FQNNGV. Trimming took off 5 bases at V and 3 bases at J, with 8 bases between the two ends. The CDR3 has 12 amino acids. In DNA, the CDR3 is TGTGCCAGCAGCCAGGACAGCTACGAGCAGTACTTC. Residues: CASSQDSYEQYF.

This clone has more than one count but fewer than ten. Here the CDR3 reads CAWSRTGRLNTEAFF. The CDR3 DNA is TGTGCCTGGAGTCGGACAGGGAGGCTGAACACTGAAGCTTTCTTT. The rearrangement joins TRBV30 to TRBJ1-1; 8 bases fit TRBD1. V lost 2 bases, J lost 0 bases, and 5 bases stayed unmatched. Germline V gene data show CDR1 as GTSNPN and CDR2 as SVGIG (reference sequence). This CDR3 has 15 amino acids.

The chain employs TRBV2 and TRBJ1-4, with 8 bases identical to TRBD1. CDR1 is SNHLY, CDR2 FYNNEI, per germline. The CDR3 covers 15 residues. V shed 4 bases, J shed 4 bases, and the junction held 5 bases outside the gene matches. The CDR3 region has the DNA TGTGCCAGCAGTGGTCAGGACAGGGTTAATGAAAAACTGTTTTTT. Its translation is CASSGQDRVNEKLFF. Variable domain in full (rest from reference TRBV2 and TRBJ1-4): EPEVTQTPSHQVTQMGQEVILRCVPISNHLYFYWYRQILGQKVEFLVSFYNNEISEKSEIFDDQFSVERPDGSNFTLKIRSTKLEDSAMYFCASSGQDRVNEKLFFGSGTQLSVL.

On this clone: The junction does not match germline at one end; this may be a read error. V gene TRBV6-5 combines with J gene TRBJ1-2; no definite D call. The length of the CDR3 is 11 residues. Germline CDR1 is MNHEY and CDR2 is SVGAGI. CDR3 DNA: TGTGCCAGCAGTTACTCGTGGGCTAACGCCTTC. As protein: CASSYSWANAF.

The V gene is TRBV18, the J gene TRBJ1-4, with D possibly matching TRBD1 (5 bases). This CDR3 comprises 16 residues. Germline lookup yields CDR1 KGHSH and CDR2 LQKENI. V was pared by 1 base and J by 5 bases, with 14 bases between. Here the CDR3 reads CASSPRGVARNEKLFF. The CDR3 DNA reads TGTGCCAGCTCACCACGGGGGGTCGCAAGAAATGAAAAACTGTTTTTT. Full variable domain (missing parts from reference TRBV18 and TRBJ1-4): NAGVMQNPRHLVRRRGQEARLRCSPMKGHSHVYWYRQLPEEGLKFMVYLQKENIIDESGMPKERFSAEFPKEGPSILRIQQVVRGDSAAYFCASSPRGVARNEKLFFGSGTQLSVL.

This clone was detected a few times. The chain couples TRBV2 to TRBJ2-5, with unresolved D. This CDR3 comprises 11 residues. V lost 9 bases and J 4 bases, leaving 9 bases between the germline ends. CDR1 SNHLY and CDR2 FYNNEI come from the germline V gene. The DNA for the CDR3 is TGTGCCAGTGCGGAGAGAGAGACCCAGTACTTC. Translating it yields CASAERETQYF.

In its sample, this clone was seen a few times. The chain joins TRBV4-2 to TRBJ2-1; 15 bases line up with TRBD2. V lost 3 bases, J lost 9 bases, and 15 bases stayed unmatched. The CDR3 is 19 amino acids. Germline lookup yields CDR1 LGHNA and CDR2 YNFKEQ. This CDR3 reads CASSQGGLAGGPEAVEQFF. CDR3 bases: TGTGCCAGCAGCCAGGGTGGACTAGCGGGGGGGCCAGAGGCCGTTGAGCAGTTCTTC.

This chain joins TRBV6-5 and TRBJ1-2, with 11 bases aligning to TRBD1. V dropped 5 bases and J dropped 8; count of bases not matched to a gene: 7. CDR1 MNHEY and CDR2 SVGAGI come from the germline V gene. The CDR3 has 14 residues. The CDR3 spells CASSRGTGGPGYTF. For the CDR3, the DNA is TGTGCCAGCAGTCGGGGGACAGGGGGGCCAGGCTACACCTTC.

The V and J genes are TRBV19 and TRBJ2-7; 10 nucleotides line up with TRBD1. Germline lookup yields CDR1 LNHDA and CDR2 SQIVND (reference sequence). Losses at the gene ends were 1 base for V and 6 bases for J; bases not matched to a gene: 9. The CDR3 has 16 residues. Here the CDR3 DNA reads TGTGCCAGTAGTATAGGGGCCCGGACAGGGGGAGGCGAGCAGTACTTC. Protein product: CASSIGARTGGGEQYF.

V is TRBV6-5 and J is TRBJ2-7, with a possible D match to TRBD2 (6 bases). Trimming cost V 1 base and J 4 bases, with 11 bases left between them. Germline CDR1 and CDR2: MNHEY and SVGAGI. The CDR3 is 14 residues long. The CDR3 sequence: CASSYLFGGYEQYF. DNA of the CDR3: TGTGCCAGCAGTTACTTGTTTGGGGGGTACGAGCAGTACTTC.

This clone was observed a single time. The J gene is TRBJ1-3, the V gene TRBV30; possible D gene TRBD1, 6 bases. CDR3 length: 13 residues. Trimming took off 2 bases at V and 3 bases at J, with 8 bases between the two ends. Looked up from germline, CDR1 is GTSNPN and CDR2 is SVGIG (reference sequence). The CDR3 sequence: CAWSPDSGNTIYF. As DNA, the CDR3 is TGTGCCTGGAGTCCGGACAGTGGAAACACCATATATTTT.

DNA of the CDR3: TGTGCCAGCAGCCAAGAAAGGGGAAGCAGGGTAGAGCAGTTCTTC. It specifies CASSQERGSRVEQFF. The chain combines TRBV4-2 with TRBJ2-1; tentatively, D is TRBD1 (5 bases). Trimming cost V 0 bases and J 10 bases, with 16 bases left between them. Germline V CDR1 and CDR2: LGHNA, YNFKEQ. This CDR3 spans 15 amino acids.

CDR3 amino acids: CASAPVWSGAEQYF. The CDR3 region has the DNA TGTGCCAGTGCCCCGGTATGGTCAGGGGCCGAGCAGTACTTC. The chain couples TRBV2 to TRBJ2-7; a possible D gene is TRBD1 (6 bases). With 9 bases removed from V and 6 bases from J, the gap between germline ends came to 21 bases. Germline-derived CDR1 and CDR2 are SNHLY and FYNNEI. CDR3 length equals 14 residues.

The genes are TRBV5-1 and TRBJ2-5, with no clear D. CDR1 is SGHRS and CDR2 is YFSETQ in the germline V gene. V lost 4 bases, J lost 2 bases, and 9 bases lay in between. The CDR3 has 13 amino acids. As DNA, the CDR3 is TGCGCCAGCAGCCCGAAGAGGCAAGAGACCCAGTACTTC. It codes for CASSPKRQETQYF. Full variable domain (remainder filled in from reference TRBV5-1 and TRBJ2-5): KAGVTQTPRYLIKTRGQQVTLSCSPISGHRSVSWYQQTPGQGLQFLFEYFSETQRNKGNFPGRFSGRQFSNSRSEMNVSTLELGDSALYLCASSPKRQETQYFGPGTRLLVL.

The rearrangement joins TRBV11-2 to TRBJ2-1; D ambiguous. The CDR3 spans 14 residues. Germline CDR1 is SGHAT and CDR2 is FQNNGV. V lost 1 base to trimming and J lost 2 bases, with 6 bases between them. This chain's CDR3 is CASSLVGPYNEQFF. The DNA of the CDR3 is TGTGCCAGCAGCTTAGTGGGCCCCTACAATGAGCAGTTCTTC.

This chain uses TRBV11-2 with TRBJ2-5, with 13 bases fitting TRBD2. Per germline, CDR1 SGHAT and CDR2 FQNNGV. The CDR3 has 18 residues. With 5 bases clipped from V and 2 bases from J, the junction kept 11 bases outside the gene matches. This chain's CDR3 is CASSLIRKTSGGQETQYF. The CDR3 DNA sequence: TGTGCCAGCAGCCTCATACGGAAGACTAGCGGGGGGCAAGAGACCCAGTACTTC.

The V call is TRBV2, the J call TRBJ2-7, with a tentative D call TRBD2 (5 bases). V gave up 8 bases and J gave up 5 bases, with 10 bases separating them. The CDR3 loop spans 11 amino acids. Per the germline V gene, CDR1 is SNHLY and CDR2 is FYNNEI. Written as DNA, the CDR3 is TGTGCCAGCGGAAACGGGGACGAGCAGTACTTC. Protein: CASGNGDEQYF.

This clone is a singleton in its sample. The chain combines TRBV19 with TRBJ2-1; 9 nucleotides match TRBD1. V lost 5 bases, J lost 8 bases, and 10 bases stayed unmatched. The germline V gene has CDR1 LNHDA and CDR2 SQIVND (reference sequence). This CDR3 has 15 residues. CDR3 nucleotide sequence: TGTGCCAGTAGTCGTTCGGGACAGGGTAGGTATGAGCAGTTCTTC. Amino acids: CASSRSGQGRYEQFF. Using reference TRBV19 and TRBJ2-1 for the parts outside the CDR3, the full variable domain is DGGITQSPKYLFRKEGQNVTLSCEQNLNHDAMYWYRQDPGQGLRLIYYSQIVNDFQKGDIAEGYSVSREKKESFPLTVTSAQKNPTAFYLCASSRSGQGRYEQFFGPGTRLTVL.

This clone was detected only a few times. The J gene is TRBJ2-7, the V gene TRBV2, with 8 bases fitting TRBD1. CDR1 and CDR2 (germline): SNHLY, FYNNEI. This CDR3 region has 14 residues. Trimming took 6 bases from V and 1 from J; bases not matched to a gene: 5. The CDR3 is CASRETGASYEQYF. The CDR3 DNA sequence: TGTGCCAGCAGGGAGACAGGGGCGTCCTACGAGCAGTACTTC.